The T cell receptor (beta chain) described here comes from a study of blood T cells in healthy people across ages. Primers used in a second PCR of about 7 to 11 cycles were a sample-barcoded 5' primer and a J-beta primer mix. Via MiXCR, TCRdb re-called the 5' RACE reads, giving one row per CDR3 protein. There are 1.6 million or so distinct CDR3 sequences in the sample; roughly 30% occur only once, and approximately 10% lies in the top ten. In germline, CDR1 is SGHAT, CDR2 FQDESV (reference sequence). The ends lost 5 bases at V and 0 bases at J; junction bases unmatched: 10. This CDR3 spans 17 amino acids.

Sequencing was carried out using blood. This clonotype was sampled from a woman in her thirties in good health. V and J are TRBV11-1 and TRBJ2-7, with 10 bases fitting TRBD1. CDR3 region: CASSKEPGTGDSYEQYF. The CDR3 region has the DNA TGTGCCAGCAGCAAAGAACCGGGGACAGGGGACTCCTACGAGCAGTACTTC.